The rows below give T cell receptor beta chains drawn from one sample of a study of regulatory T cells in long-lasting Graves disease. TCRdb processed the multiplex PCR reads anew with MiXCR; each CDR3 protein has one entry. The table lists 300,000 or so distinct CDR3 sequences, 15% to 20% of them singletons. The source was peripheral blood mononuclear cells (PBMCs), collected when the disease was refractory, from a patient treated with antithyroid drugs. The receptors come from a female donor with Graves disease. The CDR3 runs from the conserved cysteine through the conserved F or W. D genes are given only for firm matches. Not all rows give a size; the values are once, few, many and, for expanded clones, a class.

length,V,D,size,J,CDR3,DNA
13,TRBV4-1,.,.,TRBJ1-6,CASSPWRDSPLHF,TGCGCCAGCAGCCCGTGGAGGGATTCACCCCTCCACTTT
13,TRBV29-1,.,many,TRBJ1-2,CSVEFSRFGGYTF,TGCAGCGTTGAGTTTAGCAGGTTTGGTGGCTACACCTTC
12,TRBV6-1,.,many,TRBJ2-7,CASSRIGYEQYF,TGTGCCAGCAGTCGGATTGGGTACGAGCAGTACTTC
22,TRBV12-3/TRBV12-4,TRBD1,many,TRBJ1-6,CASSSHFSWSRQGSSYNSPLHF,TGTGCCAGCAGTTCGCACTTCAGTTGGTCCCGACAGGGGAGCTCCTATAATTCACCCCTCCACTTT
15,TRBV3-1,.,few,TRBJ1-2,CASSEQVDANYGYTF,TGTGCCAGCAGTGAGCAAGTGGACGCTAACTATGGCTACACCTTC
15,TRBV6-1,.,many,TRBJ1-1,CASTPGRALNTEAFF,TGTGCCAGCACCCCCGGGCGGGCATTGAACACTGAAGCTTTCTTT
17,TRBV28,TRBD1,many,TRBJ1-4,CASSGTGGAGTNEKLFF,TGTGCCAGCAGCGGAACAGGGGGCGCAGGGACTAATGAAAAACTGTTTTTT
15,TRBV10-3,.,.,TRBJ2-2,CAISESVGNTGELFF,TGTGCCATCAGTGAGTCGGTCGGGAACACCGGGGAGCTGTTTTTT
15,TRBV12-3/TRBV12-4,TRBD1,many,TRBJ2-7,CASSPDRGSFDEQYF,TGTGCCAGCAGTCCCGACAGGGGCAGTTTCGACGAGCAGTACTTC
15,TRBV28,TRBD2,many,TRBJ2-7,CASRLAGSTGYEQYF,TGTGCCAGCAGGCTAGCGGGAAGTACCGGCTACGAGCAGTACTTC
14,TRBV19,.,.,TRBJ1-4,CASSLGLLNEKLFF,TGTGCCAGTAGTCTCGGACTGCTTAATGAAAAACTGTTTTTT
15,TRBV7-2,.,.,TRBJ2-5,CASVWGVGLQETQYF,TGTGCCAGCGTGTGGGGGGTCGGCCTCCAAGAGACCCAGTACTTC
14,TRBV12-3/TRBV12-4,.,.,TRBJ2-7,CASRGTPGPYEQYF,TGTGCCAGCAGGGGGACACCAGGACCCTACGAGCAGTACTTC
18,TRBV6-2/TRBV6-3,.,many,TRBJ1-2,CASSYIAQAGGAGYGYTF,TGTGCCAGCAGTTACATCGCCCAAGCCGGGGGCGCTGGCTATGGCTACACCTTC
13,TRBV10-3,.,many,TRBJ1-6,CATQGGYNSPLHF,TGTGCCACCCAGGGAGGCTATAATTCACCCCTCCACTTT
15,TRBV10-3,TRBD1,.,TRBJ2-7,CAISVSRDRPYEQYF,TGTGCCATCAGTGTCTCCCGGGACAGGCCCTACGAGCAGTACTTC
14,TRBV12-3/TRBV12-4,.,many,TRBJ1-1,CASSLLGAGTEAFF,TGTGCCAGCAGTTTATTGGGGGCGGGGACTGAAGCTTTCTTT
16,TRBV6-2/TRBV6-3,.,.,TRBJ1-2,CASRHSKDSYNYGYTF,TGTGCCAGCAGACACTCTAAGGACAGCTATAACTATGGCTACACCTTC
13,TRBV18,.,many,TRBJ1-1,CASSPGGDTEAFF,TGTGCCAGCTCACCAGGAGGAGACACTGAAGCTTTCTTT
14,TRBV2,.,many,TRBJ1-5,CASSEGSSNQPQHF,TGTGCCAGCAGTGAAGGGAGTAGCAATCAGCCCCAGCATTTT
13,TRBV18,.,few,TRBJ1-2,CASSPQDTYGYTF,TGTGCCAGCTCACCACAGGACACCTATGGCTACACCTTC
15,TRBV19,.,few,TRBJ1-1,CASSTPGAADTEAFF,TGTGCCAGTAGTACCCCCGGGGCAGCGGACACTGAAGCTTTCTTT
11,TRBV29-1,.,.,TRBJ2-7,CSVATGREQYF,TGCAGCGTTGCAACAGGGCGGGAGCAGTACTTC
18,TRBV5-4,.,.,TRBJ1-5,CASSSTKGKGPSNQPQHF,TGTGCCAGCAGCTCAACCAAGGGTAAGGGCCCTAGCAATCAGCCCCAGCATTTT
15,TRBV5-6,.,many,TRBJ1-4,CASSLATGENEKLFF,TGTGCCAGCAGCTTGGCCACGGGGGAGAATGAAAAACTGTTTTTT
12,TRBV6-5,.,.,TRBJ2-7,CASSYGGIEQYF,TGTGCCAGCAGTTACGGCGGGATCGAGCAGTACTTC
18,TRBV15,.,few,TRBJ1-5,CATSRDGSGQTSNQPQHF,TGTGCCACCAGCAGAGATGGAAGCGGACAGACTAGCAATCAGCCCCAGCATTTT
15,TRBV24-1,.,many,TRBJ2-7,CATSDPGTPSSGQYF,TGTGCCACCAGTGATCCCGGGACACCCTCATCGGGGCAGTACTTC
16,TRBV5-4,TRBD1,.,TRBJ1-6,CASSRGGQGARSPLHF,TGTGCCAGCAGCCGTGGTGGACAGGGGGCTAGGTCACCCCTCCACTTT
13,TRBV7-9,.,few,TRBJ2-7,CAMDPSGSYEQYF,TGTGCCATGGACCCGAGCGGCTCCTACGAGCAGTACTTC